This T cell receptor beta chain was obtained from a study of T cell responses to AZD1222 COVID-19 vaccine. The V end was cut by 4 bases, the J end by 9 bases, with 19 bases between. Looked up from germline, CDR1 is MDHEN and CDR2 is SYDVKM. The CDR3 spans 14 residues. Repertoires were generated with immunoSEQ multiplex PCR, while TCRdb's copy carries only in-frame clones and drops some. The repertoire holds around 100,000 clones, with approximately 87% as singletons. The starting material was peripheral blood, obtained on day 0 of MenACWY control vaccination. The sequence derives from an adult in good health. This sequence joins TRBV28 and TRBJ2-7; weak D call: TRBD2 (5 bases). The CDR3 DNA reads as TGTGCCAGCAGTTCCCCCGCGGTACCACGGGGGCAGTACTTC. It yields the protein CASSSPAVPRGQYF.